A selection of T cell receptor beta chains follows, all from one sample in a study of OX40 agonist ivuxolimab in advanced cancers. Only in-frame clones appear in the TCRdb table, and some are missing; sequencing was by immunoSEQ multiplex PCR. This table holds 21,000 or so clones, 75% to 85% found once. The sample here was CD4+ or CD8+ T cells sorted from blood, taken in a trial of the OX40 agonist ivuxolimab. The source is an adult with an advanced solid tumor such as melanoma, head and neck, liver or kidney cancer. Each CDR3 is given with its conserved first and last residue. A D gene is named only where the DNA matches it firmly. Part of the rows lack a size; the others show once, few, many or a class for expanded clones.

d_call j_call clone_size v_call cdr3_nt cdr3_aa
NA TRBJ1-4 NA TRBV7-6 TGTGCCAGCAGCTCCCACGGGGGCGGGGAAAAACTGTTTTTT CASSSHGGGEKLFF
NA TRBJ2-3 NA TRBV18 TGTGCCAGCTCATTAACTCCTGCCAACACAGATACGCAGTATTTT CASSLTPANTDTQYF
NA TRBJ2-5 NA TRBV6-1 TGTGCCAGCAGTGAACAGGGTTGGGAGACCCAGTACTTC CASSEQGWETQYF
TRBD1 TRBJ1-1 few TRBV2 TGTGCCAGCACCGGACAGGGGGTCACTGAAGCTTTCTTT CASTGQGVTEAFF
NA TRBJ1-1 few TRBV2 TGTGCCAGCAGCGCGGGTGTTCGGGGCTTCATGAACACTGAAGCTTTCTTT CASSAGVRGFMNTEAFF
NA TRBJ2-3 NA TRBV10-2 TGCGCCAGCAGAAGGTTATTTAGCACAGATACGCAGTATTTT CASRRLFSTDTQYF
TRBD1 TRBJ1-4 NA TRBV11-3 TGTGCCAGCAGCGAGACAGGGAGTGAAAAACTGTTTTTT CASSETGSEKLFF
NA TRBJ2-3 NA TRBV5-6 TGTGCCAGCAGCTCCGCGCGGGGAGATACGCAGTATTTT CASSSARGDTQYF
NA TRBJ2-3 NA TRBV10-2 TGCGCCAGCAAGGCAGTCCGGCGCACAGATACGCAGTATTTT CASKAVRRTDTQYF
TRBD2 TRBJ2-7 NA TRBV2 TGTGCCAGCAGTGAATCGTCTAGCGGGTCCCGGGAGCAGTACTTC CASSESSSGSREQYF
NA TRBJ1-3 few TRBV29-1 TGCAGCGTTCGGGGGGCTGGAAACACCATATATTTT CSVRGAGNTIYF
TRBD2 TRBJ2-7 NA TRBV10-3 TGTGCCATCAGTGACGGGGGGACCCCCTACGAGCAGTACTTC CAISDGGTPYEQYF
TRBD2 TRBJ2-1 once TRBV6-6 TGTGCCAGCAGTTACACCAGCGGGGCAGACAATGAGCAGTTCTTC CASSYTSGADNEQFF
NA TRBJ1-2 once TRBV19 TGTGCCAGTAGTATACCCCCGCACGACTATGGCTACACCTTC CASSIPPHDYGYTF